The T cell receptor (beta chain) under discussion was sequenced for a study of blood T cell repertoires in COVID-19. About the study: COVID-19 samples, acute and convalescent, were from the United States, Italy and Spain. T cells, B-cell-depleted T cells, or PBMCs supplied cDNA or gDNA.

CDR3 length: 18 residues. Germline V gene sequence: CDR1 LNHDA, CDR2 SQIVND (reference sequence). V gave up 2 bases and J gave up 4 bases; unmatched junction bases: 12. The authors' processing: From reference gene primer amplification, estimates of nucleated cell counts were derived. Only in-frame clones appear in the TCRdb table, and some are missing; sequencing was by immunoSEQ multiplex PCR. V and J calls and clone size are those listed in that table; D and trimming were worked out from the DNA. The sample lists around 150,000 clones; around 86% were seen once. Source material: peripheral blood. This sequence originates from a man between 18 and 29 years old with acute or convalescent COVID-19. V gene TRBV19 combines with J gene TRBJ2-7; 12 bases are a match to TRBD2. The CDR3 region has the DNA TGTGCCAGTAGTATAAGGACTAGCGGGGCTTCAATACTATACGAGCAGTACTTC. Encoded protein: CASSIRTSGASILYEQYF.